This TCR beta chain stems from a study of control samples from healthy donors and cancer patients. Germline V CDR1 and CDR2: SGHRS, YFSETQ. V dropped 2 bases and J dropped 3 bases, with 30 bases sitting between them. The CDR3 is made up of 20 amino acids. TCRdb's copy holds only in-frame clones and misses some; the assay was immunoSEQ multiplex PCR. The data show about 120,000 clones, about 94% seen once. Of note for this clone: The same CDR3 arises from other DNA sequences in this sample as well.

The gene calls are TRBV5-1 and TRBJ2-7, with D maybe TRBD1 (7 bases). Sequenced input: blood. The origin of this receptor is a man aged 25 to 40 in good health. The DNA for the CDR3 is TGCGCCAGCAGCTTAGGCGAGGTACCCTCAGCAGGGGGGCGTTGCTACGAGCAGTACGTC. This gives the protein CASSLGEVPSAGGRCYEQYV.